This TCR beta chain is from a study of CD8+CD57+ T cells in acquired aplastic anemia. According to the study, genomic DNA was the template for TCR beta VDJ and CDR3 profiling. TCRdb re-called the reads with MiXCR, one entry per CDR3 protein. The table lists approximately 180,000 distinct CDR3 sequences, under 50% of them singletons, with 1.8% in the top ten. Germline CDR1 MNHNS, CDR2 SASEGT. Trimming removed 6 bases from V and 3 bases from J; junction bases left unmatched: 5. The CDR3 spans 15 residues. This clonotype was counted between two and nine times. All patients picked for sequencing had shown, by flow cytometry, an expansion of CD8+CD57+ cells. Receipt of therapy had not occurred in any patient by the time of blood sampling.

The origin of this receptor is a human donor with aplastic anemia. Sequencing used sorted CD4+, CD8+, or CD8+CD57+ T cells (not recorded which) from PBMCs. The chain is built from TRBV6-1 and TRBJ2-1; 10 bases line up with TRBD2. In nucleotides, the CDR3 is TGTGCCAGCAGACAGCGGGGGGGCTTCTACAATGAGCAGTTCTTC. Translation gives CASRQRGGFYNEQFF.